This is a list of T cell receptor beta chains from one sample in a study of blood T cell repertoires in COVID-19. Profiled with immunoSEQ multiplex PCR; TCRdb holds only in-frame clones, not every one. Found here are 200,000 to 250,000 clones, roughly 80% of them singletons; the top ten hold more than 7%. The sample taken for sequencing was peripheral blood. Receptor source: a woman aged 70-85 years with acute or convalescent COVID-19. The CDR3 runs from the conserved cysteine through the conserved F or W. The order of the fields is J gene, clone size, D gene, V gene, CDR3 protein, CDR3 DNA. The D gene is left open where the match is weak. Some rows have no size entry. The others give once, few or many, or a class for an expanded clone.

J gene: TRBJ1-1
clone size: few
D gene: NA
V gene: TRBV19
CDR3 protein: CASSSQDSEAFF
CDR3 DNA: TGTGCCAGTAGTTCTCAAGACAGTGAAGCTTTCTTT

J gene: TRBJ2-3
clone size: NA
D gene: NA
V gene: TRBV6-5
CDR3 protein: CASSPVGDTQYF
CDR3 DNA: TGTGCCAGCTCTCCCGTCGGAGATACGCAGTATTTT

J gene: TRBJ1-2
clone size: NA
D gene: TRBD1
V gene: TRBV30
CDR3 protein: CAWSVRGLDGYTF
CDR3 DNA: TGTGCCTGGAGTGTCAGGGGGTTAGATGGCTACACCTTC

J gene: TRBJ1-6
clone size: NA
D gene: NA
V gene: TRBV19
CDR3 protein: CASRESAESSPLHF
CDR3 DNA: TGTGCCAGTAGGGAATCGGCGGAAAGTTCACCCCTCCACTTT

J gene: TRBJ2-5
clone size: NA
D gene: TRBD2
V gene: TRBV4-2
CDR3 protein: CASSQPEPGLAGGPETQYF
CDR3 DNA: TGTGCCAGCAGCCAACCGGAGCCGGGACTAGCGGGGGGGCCGGAGACCCAGTACTTC

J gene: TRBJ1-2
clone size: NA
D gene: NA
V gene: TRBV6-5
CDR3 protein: CASRRVRGIDYGYTF
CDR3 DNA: TGTGCCAGCCGCAGGGTCAGGGGAATTGACTATGGCTACACCTTC

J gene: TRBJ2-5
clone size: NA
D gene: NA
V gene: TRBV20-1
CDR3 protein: CSASPGKETQYF
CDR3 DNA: TGCAGTGCTAGTCCAGGGAAAGAGACCCAGTACTTC

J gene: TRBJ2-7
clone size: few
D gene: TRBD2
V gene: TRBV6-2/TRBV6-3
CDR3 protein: CASSVIPGLAGAGSYEQYF
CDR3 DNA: TGTGCCAGCAGTGTTATCCCGGGACTAGCGGGGGCTGGTTCCTACGAGCAGTACTTC

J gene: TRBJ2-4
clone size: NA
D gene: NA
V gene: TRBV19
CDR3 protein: CASSIDRVAKNIQYF
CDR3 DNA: TGTGCCAGTAGTATAGATCGAGTAGCCAAAAACATTCAGTACTTC

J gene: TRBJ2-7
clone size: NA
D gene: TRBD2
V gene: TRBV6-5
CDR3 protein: CASYSGGHSEQYF
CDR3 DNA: TGTGCCAGCTATAGCGGGGGCCATTCTGAGCAGTACTTC

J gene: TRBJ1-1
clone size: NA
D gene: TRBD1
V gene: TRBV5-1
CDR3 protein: CASSSTGQGGAFF
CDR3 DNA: TGCGCCAGCAGCTCCACGGGACAGGGTGGGGCTTTCTTT

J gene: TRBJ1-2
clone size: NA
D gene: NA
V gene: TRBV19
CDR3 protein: CASSIEQGSYGYTF
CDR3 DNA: TGTGCCAGTAGTATCGAACAGGGTTCCTATGGCTACACCTTC

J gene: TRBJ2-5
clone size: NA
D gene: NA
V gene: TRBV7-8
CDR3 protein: CASSPGETQYF
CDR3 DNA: TGTGCCAGCAGCCCCGGGGAGACCCAGTACTTC

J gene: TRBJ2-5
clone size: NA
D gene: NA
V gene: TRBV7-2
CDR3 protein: CASSLLNGGETQYF
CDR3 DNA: TGTGCCAGCAGCTTACTCAACGGGGGAGAGACCCAGTACTTC

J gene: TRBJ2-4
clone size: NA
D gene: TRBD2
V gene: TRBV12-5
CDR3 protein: CASGLMASGGAGAKNIQYF
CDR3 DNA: TGTGCTAGTGGTTTGATGGCCTCCGGGGGGGCAGGGGCCAAAAACATTCAGTACTTC

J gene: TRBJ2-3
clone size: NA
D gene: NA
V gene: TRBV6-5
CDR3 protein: CASSSSSNTQYF
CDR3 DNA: TGTGCCAGCAGTTCCTCATCTAATACGCAGTATTTT